Sequencing of this TCR beta chain was carried out in a study of blood T cell repertoires in COVID-19. Whole-study context: In each case, the material was cDNA or gDNA derived from T cells, B-cell-depleted T cells, or PBMCs.

As originally analysed: Scientists estimated how many nucleated cells there were by amplifying reference gene primers. Sequencing was performed with immunoSEQ multiplex PCR; in TCRdb, only in-frame clones are kept and a portion is missing. That table is the source of V, J and clone size, and D and trimming were worked out from the DNA. This sample yields some 150,000 clones, of which more than 85% are seen a single time; 5.5% to 8.5% belongs to the top ten. Deletions cut 6 bases from V and 7 bases from J, with 15 bases between. Germline values: CDR1 MDHEN, CDR2 SYDVKM. The CDR3 has 13 residues. The chain combines TRBV28 with TRBJ1-2; D is unresolved. Input material: peripheral blood. This receptor was identified in a woman older than 75 in a cohort sampled during active or convalescent COVID-19. The CDR3 loop reads CASSPHKEAGYTF. DNA for the CDR3: TGTGCCAGCAGCCCACACAAGGAGGCTGGCTACACCTTC.